The rows below give T cell receptor beta chains drawn from one sample of a study of blood T cell repertoires in COVID-19. The data were produced by immunoSEQ multiplex PCR, yet TCRdb's version contains in-frame clones alone and is incomplete. The data show 230,000 or so clones, 88% seen once. Sequencing was done on a sample of PBMCs or T cells enriched from blood (not recorded which). The receptors were sampled from a woman in her 30s who had recovered from COVID-19. CDR3s include the opening cysteine and the closing phenylalanine or tryptophan. D genes are given only for firm matches. Clone sizes are given selectively: once, few, many, or a class where the clone is expanded.

D gene: TRBD1
V gene: TRBV6-2/TRBV6-3
clone size: .
J gene: TRBJ2-7
CDR3 protein: CASSSHPDRQYEQYF
CDR3 DNA: TGTGCCAGCAGTTCCCACCCGGACAGGCAATACGAGCAGTACTTC

D gene: .
V gene: TRBV28
clone size: .
J gene: TRBJ1-5
CDR3 protein: CASSSLGGGNQPQHF
CDR3 DNA: TGTGCCAGCAGTTCCCTCGGGGGGGGCAATCAGCCCCAGCATTTT

D gene: .
V gene: TRBV6-2/TRBV6-3
clone size: .
J gene: TRBJ1-6
CDR3 protein: CASSYDRPKPNSPLHF
CDR3 DNA: TGTGCCAGCAGTTATGACAGACCGAAGCCAAATTCACCCCTCCACTTT

D gene: .
V gene: TRBV3-1/TRBV3-2
clone size: .
J gene: TRBJ1-5
CDR3 protein: CASSHPGVQPQHF
CDR3 DNA: TGTGCCAGCAGCCATCCAGGGGTTCAGCCCCAGCATTTT

D gene: TRBD1
V gene: TRBV4-2
clone size: .
J gene: TRBJ2-5
CDR3 protein: CASSQGGTDFQETQYF
CDR3 DNA: TGTGCCAGCAGCCAAGGGGGGACAGATTTCCAAGAGACCCAGTACTTC

D gene: .
V gene: TRBV5-6
clone size: .
J gene: TRBJ1-5
CDR3 protein: CASSFGDQPQHF
CDR3 DNA: TGTGCCAGCAGCTTCGGGGATCAGCCCCAGCATTTT

D gene: .
V gene: TRBV5-1
clone size: .
J gene: TRBJ1-1
CDR3 protein: CASKETGNTEAFF
CDR3 DNA: TGCGCCAGCAAAGAGACAGGGAACACTGAAGCTTTCTTT

D gene: TRBD2
V gene: TRBV4-3
clone size: .
J gene: TRBJ2-7
CDR3 protein: CASSQASGDSYEQYF
CDR3 DNA: TGCGCCAGCAGCCAGGCTAGCGGGGACTCCTACGAGCAGTACTTC

D gene: .
V gene: TRBV7-3
clone size: .
J gene: TRBJ2-1
CDR3 protein: CASSLTKGNEQFF
CDR3 DNA: TGTGCCAGCAGCTTAACGAAGGGGAATGAGCAGTTCTTC

D gene: TRBD2
V gene: TRBV9
clone size: .
J gene: TRBJ2-1
CDR3 protein: CASSVAGEGLRNEQFF
CDR3 DNA: TGTGCCAGCAGCGTAGCGGGGGAGGGACTACGCAATGAGCAGTTCTTC

D gene: TRBD2
V gene: TRBV7-9
clone size: .
J gene: TRBJ2-5
CDR3 protein: CASSLVTSGGAEETQYF
CDR3 DNA: TGTGCCAGCAGCTTAGTTACTAGCGGGGGGGCCGAGGAGACCCAGTACTTC

D gene: .
V gene: TRBV7-3
clone size: .
J gene: TRBJ2-4
CDR3 protein: CASSLTGLTAQYF
CDR3 DNA: TGTGCCAGCAGCTTAACCGGTCTAACCGCTCAGTACTTC

D gene: TRBD1
V gene: TRBV18
clone size: .
J gene: TRBJ1-4
CDR3 protein: CASSLGTAATNEKLFF
CDR3 DNA: TGTGCCAGCTCACTCGGGACAGCTGCAACTAATGAAAAACTGTTTTTT

D gene: TRBD1
V gene: TRBV29-1
clone size: .
J gene: TRBJ1-1
CDR3 protein: CSVDRLTGGRTEAFF
CDR3 DNA: TGCAGCGTTGACCGACTTACAGGGGGCCGGACTGAAGCTTTCTTT

D gene: TRBD1
V gene: TRBV7-8
clone size: many
J gene: TRBJ1-2
CDR3 protein: CASRATGGNGYTF
CDR3 DNA: TGTGCCAGCAGAGCTACAGGGGGCAATGGCTACACCTTC

D gene: TRBD2
V gene: TRBV6-5
clone size: once
J gene: TRBJ2-5
CDR3 protein: CASSYQTSGQETQYF
CDR3 DNA: TGTGCCAGCAGTTATCAAACTAGCGGACAAGAGACCCAGTACTTC

D gene: TRBD1
V gene: TRBV27
clone size: few
J gene: TRBJ1-2
CDR3 protein: CASREGGGYGYTF
CDR3 DNA: TGTGCCAGCAGAGAAGGGGGCGGCTATGGCTACACCTTC

D gene: .
V gene: TRBV19
clone size: .
J gene: TRBJ2-3
CDR3 protein: CASTPGVWSTSTDTQYF
CDR3 DNA: TGTGCCAGTACCCCGGGGGTCTGGTCCACTAGCACAGATACGCAGTATTTT

D gene: .
V gene: TRBV3-1/TRBV3-2
clone size: once
J gene: TRBJ1-2
CDR3 protein: CASSGRAGDIDYGYTF
CDR3 DNA: TGTGCCAGCAGCGGGCGGGCAGGGGATATCGACTATGGCTACACCTTC

D gene: TRBD1
V gene: TRBV5-4
clone size: once
J gene: TRBJ1-6
CDR3 protein: CASCPGQGNSPLHF
CDR3 DNA: TGTGCCAGCTGTCCGGGACAGGGGAATTCACCCCTCCACTTT

D gene: .
V gene: TRBV7-8
clone size: .
J gene: TRBJ1-5
CDR3 protein: CASSAYRIVSNQPQHF
CDR3 DNA: TGTGCCAGCAGCGCCTACAGGATCGTAAGCAATCAGCCCCAGCATTTT

D gene: .
V gene: TRBV6-2/TRBV6-3
clone size: .
J gene: TRBJ1-2
CDR3 protein: CASSYSGGGGYGYTF
CDR3 DNA: TGTGCCAGCAGTTACTCAGGCGGGGGCGGCTATGGCTACACCTTC

D gene: TRBD2
V gene: TRBV11-2
clone size: once
J gene: TRBJ2-7
CDR3 protein: CASSMGGLAGYEQYF
CDR3 DNA: TGTGCCAGCAGCATGGGCGGCCTAGCGGGCTACGAGCAGTACTTC

D gene: .
V gene: TRBV3-1/TRBV3-2
clone size: few
J gene: TRBJ2-6
CDR3 protein: CASSQGGTSSGANVLTF
CDR3 DNA: TGTGCCAGCAGCCAAGGCGGCACTAGCTCTGGGGCCAACGTCCTGACTTTC

D gene: TRBD1
V gene: TRBV10-3
clone size: .
J gene: TRBJ2-2
CDR3 protein: CAISESIGRGRNTGELFF
CDR3 DNA: TGTGCCATCAGTGAGTCGATCGGCAGGGGGCGAAACACCGGGGAGCTGTTTTTT

D gene: TRBD1
V gene: TRBV5-4
clone size: .
J gene: TRBJ1-2
CDR3 protein: CASSGTGVGYTF
CDR3 DNA: TGTGCCAGCAGCGGGACAGGGGTCGGCTACACCTTC

D gene: TRBD1
V gene: TRBV6-5
clone size: once
J gene: TRBJ1-3
CDR3 protein: CASMETGDLGNTIYF
CDR3 DNA: TGTGCCAGCATGGAGACAGGGGATCTTGGAAACACCATATATTTT

D gene: TRBD1
V gene: TRBV27
clone size: .
J gene: TRBJ1-2
CDR3 protein: CASSLSRDRGLYGYTF
CDR3 DNA: TGTGCCAGCAGTTTATCCCGGGACAGGGGGCTCTATGGCTACACCTTC

D gene: TRBD1
V gene: TRBV5-1
clone size: .
J gene: TRBJ1-1
CDR3 protein: CASSPTGTVNTEAFF
CDR3 DNA: TGCGCCAGCAGCCCGACCGGGACAGTGAACACTGAAGCTTTCTTT

D gene: .
V gene: TRBV14
clone size: .
J gene: TRBJ2-7
CDR3 protein: CASSQVSYEQYF
CDR3 DNA: TGTGCCAGCAGCCAAGTTAGCTACGAGCAGTACTTC

D gene: TRBD1
V gene: TRBV9
clone size: .
J gene: TRBJ1-4
CDR3 protein: CASSVGGGGREKLFF
CDR3 DNA: TGTGCCAGCAGCGTAGGTGGAGGGGGCAGAGAAAAACTGTTTTTT

D gene: .
V gene: TRBV4-3
clone size: .
J gene: TRBJ1-2
CDR3 protein: CASSQDLVWGQGYTF
CDR3 DNA: TGCGCCAGCAGCCAAGATCTTGTTTGGGGGCAAGGCTACACCTTC

D gene: .
V gene: TRBV3-1/TRBV3-2
clone size: .
J gene: TRBJ2-5
CDR3 protein: CASSQGGFRGRLVETQYF
CDR3 DNA: TGTGCCAGCAGCCAAGGGGGATTCAGGGGGAGGTTGGTAGAGACCCAGTACTTC

D gene: .
V gene: TRBV7-2
clone size: once
J gene: TRBJ2-1
CDR3 protein: CASSHGIYNEQFF
CDR3 DNA: TGTGCCAGCAGCCACGGGATCTACAATGAGCAGTTCTTC

D gene: .
V gene: TRBV10-3
clone size: .
J gene: TRBJ1-6
CDR3 protein: CAIQGGENSPLHF
CDR3 DNA: TGTGCCATCCAAGGGGGGGAAAATTCACCCCTCCACTTT